The 8 T cell receptor beta chains listed next were all sequenced from one sample in a study of long-term antiretroviral therapy in people with HIV (dated by TCRdb to 2021 to 2024). Sequencing of the TRB variable region was done with the immunoSEQ hsTCRB v3.0 assay at survey level resolution. TCRdb took over this immuneACCESS table, retaining in-frame rearrangements with V and J assigned. Such tables are incomplete; in checked studies, under half of the missing clones stem from an unresolved V gene, and the remainder is unexplained. The sample records 30,000 to 40,000 clones, over 65% of which are singletons. Clones ranked in the top ten supply under 8.5% of the sample. This specimen was unsorted PBMCs, taken 2 years after starting antiretroviral therapy. Source of these receptors: a woman in her forties or fifties with HIV.

This chain links TRBV7-9 with TRBJ2-1; TRBD2 might be the D (7 bases). CDR1 and CDR2 (germline): SEHNR, FQNEAQ (reference sequence). This CDR3 contains 15 residues. V was pared by 5 bases and J by 6 bases, with 17 bases between. CDR3: CASSLVGGPGNEQFF. The CDR3 bases are TGTGCCAGCAGCCTAGTGGGGGGGCCGGGCAATGAGCAGTTCTTC.

This clone was seen a handful of times. V and J are TRBV7-9 and TRBJ2-5, with 7 bases identical to TRBD1. Trimming removed 5 bases from V and 1 base from J; junction bases left unmatched: 7. The CDR3 runs to 15 residues. Per the germline V gene, CDR1 is SEHNR and CDR2 is FQNEAQ (reference sequence). The CDR3 bases are TGTGCCAGCAGCCCCCGGCGACAGGGCCAAGAGACCCAGTACTTC. Translating gives CASSPRRQGQETQYF. Looking up the rest from reference TRBV7-9 and TRBJ2-5 gives the full variable domain: DTGVSQNPRHKITKRGQNVTFRCDPISEHNRLYWYRQTLGQGPEFLTYFQNEAQLEKSRLLSDRFSAERPKGSFSTLEIQRTEQGDSAMYLCASSPRRQGQETQYFGPGTRLLVL.

V usage is TRBV29-1 and J usage is TRBJ2-1; D remains ambiguous. CDR1 and CDR2 from the germline V gene are SQVTM and ANQGSEA. CDR3 length: 14 amino acids. V gave up 6 bases and J gave up 0 bases, with 12 bases separating them. CDR3 in amino acids: CSVVPGDSYNEQFF. The DNA for the CDR3 is TGCAGCGTCGTCCCAGGAGACTCCTACAATGAGCAGTTCTTC.

The gene calls are TRBV6-5 and TRBJ2-7; 13 nucleotides line up with TRBD2. The CDR3 loop spans 15 amino acids. Trimming took 5 bases from V and 7 from J; bases not matched to a gene: 8. The germline V gene encodes CDR1 MNHEY and CDR2 SVGAGI. The CDR3 loop reads CASSPTSGGAREQYV. CDR3 bases: TGTGCCAGCAGTCCTACTAGCGGGGGGGCGAGGGAGCAGTACGTC.

Only one count was recorded for this clone. The rearrangement joins TRBV29-1 to TRBJ2-3, with a tentative D call TRBD1 (5 bases). Germline V CDR1 and CDR2: SQVTM, ANQGSEA. This CDR3 region has 16 residues. V lost 7 bases, J lost 2 bases, and 22 bases lay in between. CDR3 DNA: TGCAGCGCTAAAAGGGCAGGGCTGCTGGACACAGATACGCAGTATTTT. This sequence encodes CSAKRAGLLDTDTQYF.

The chain has TRBV7-9 and TRBJ2-3; 9 bases map to TRBD1. Germline V gene sequence: CDR1 SEHNR, CDR2 FQNEAQ (reference sequence). Losses at the gene ends were 5 bases for V and 6 bases for J; bases not matched to a gene: 6. The CDR3 sequence is 14 residues long. CDR3 protein: CASSPQGATDTQYF. The CDR3 DNA sequence: TGTGCCAGCAGCCCACAGGGGGCTACGGATACGCAGTATTTT. The full variable domain, rest sourced from reference TRBV7-9 and TRBJ2-3, is DTGVSQNPRHKITKRGQNVTFRCDPISEHNRLYWYRQTLGQGPEFLTYFQNEAQLEKSRLLSDRFSAERPKGSFSTLEIQRTEQGDSAMYLCASSPQGATDTQYFGPGTRLTVL.

This rearrangement joins TRBV7-9 to TRBJ2-7, with D perhaps matching TRBD2 (5 bases). V was cut by 6 bases and J by 6 bases, with 12 bases left in between. Germline lookup yields CDR1 SEHNR and CDR2 FQNEAQ (reference sequence). This CDR3 is built from 12 residues. This CDR3 reads CASSPGVGEQYV. The CDR3, as DNA: TGTGCCAGCAGTCCCGGGGTGGGCGAGCAGTACGTC.

With respect to this clone: The same CDR3 is also encoded by other DNA sequences in this sample. The DNA of the CDR3 is TGTGCCAGCAGCTTAGCAGGGTTTCAAGAGACCCAGTACTTC. It encodes CASSLAGFQETQYF. The chain recombines TRBV7-2 with TRBJ2-5, with D unclear. V lost 0 bases and J 2 bases, leaving 7 bases between the germline ends. Per the germline V gene, CDR1 is SGHTA and CDR2 is FQGNSA. The CDR3 length is 14 residues.